The 9 T cell receptor beta chains below were found in one sample sequenced in a study of PD-1 blockade in mismatch repair-deficient tumors. The table came from immunoSEQ multiplex PCR; TCRdb's copy has only in-frame clones and leaves some out. This table holds about 68,000 clones, about 78% found once. The starting material was peripheral blood, obtained 2 weeks after starting pembrolizumab. The receptor set was obtained from an adult with mismatch repair-deficient cancer.

V is TRBV2 and J is TRBJ2-7; the D is unclear. V lost 5 bases and J lost 5, with 16 bases in between. The CDR3 runs 14 residues. Germline assignment: CDR1 SNHLY and CDR2 FYNNEI. CDR3 DNA: TGTGCCAGCAGTCCCTTACAGCTAGGACACGAGCAGTACTTC. It translates to CASSPLQLGHEQYF.

This clone was detected only once. The V gene is TRBV7-2, the J gene TRBJ2-6, with D hard to call. V was shortened by 8 bases and J by 2 bases, with 7 bases between the two germline ends. The CDR3 covers 13 residues. Per the germline V gene, CDR1 is SGHTA and CDR2 is FQGNSA. The CDR3 region is CASSLTGANVLTF. The CDR3 nucleotides read TGTGCCAGCTCCTTAACTGGGGCCAACGTCCTGACTTTC.

The chain is built from TRBV27 and TRBJ2-5; TRBD2 aligns across 10 bases. The CDR3 is 15 amino acids. With V trimmed by 7 bases and J by 1 base, 6 bases remained unmatched. Germline CDR1 reads MNHEY; CDR2 reads SMNVEV (reference sequence). CDR3 bases: TGTGCCAGCAAGAGGACTAGCGGTGTCCAAGAGACCCAGTACTTC. Translating it yields CASKRTSGVQETQYF.

The CDR3 is CASTTDFYEQYF. The CDR3, as DNA: TGTGCCAGCACCACGGACTTCTACGAGCAGTACTTC. The chain is built from TRBV6-1 and TRBJ2-7, with a weak D call TRBD2 (5 bases). The CDR3 contains 12 residues. Deletions cut 7 bases from V and 3 bases from J, with 10 bases between. Germline CDR1 MNHNS, CDR2 SASEGT.

This clone was detected once. The rearrangement joins TRBV6-5 to TRBJ2-3, with D possibly being TRBD2 (6 bases). Trimming shortened V by 5 bases and J by 4 bases, and 10 bases separated the two germline ends. Germline V gives CDR1 MNHEY, CDR2 SVGAGI. This CDR3 spans 13 amino acids. In nucleotides, the CDR3 is TGTGCCAGCAGTCCGCCTAGCGCAGATACGCAGTATTTT. This encodes CASSPPSADTQYF.

There are a few counts of this clone. The gene calls are TRBV11-3 and TRBJ2-2, with D perhaps matching TRBD2 (6 bases). Trimming removed 3 bases at V and 7 bases at J, with 6 bases between. This CDR3 has 12 residues. Germline-derived CDR1 and CDR2 are SGHNT and YENEEA. The CDR3 nucleotides read TGTGCCAGCAGCTTGGACTACGGGGAGCTGTTTTTT. This gives the protein CASSLDYGELFF.

In DNA form, the CDR3 reads TGTGCCAGCTCACCCCTCAATGCCCAAGATACGCAGTATTTT. The encoded protein is CASSPLNAQDTQYF. The V and J genes are TRBV18 and TRBJ2-3, with D unresolved. Trimming shortened V by 3 bases and J by 5 bases, and 12 bases separated the two germline ends. This CDR3 is 14 amino acids long. Germline assignment: CDR1 KGHSH and CDR2 LQKENI. Looking up the rest from reference TRBV18 and TRBJ2-3 gives the full variable domain: NAGVMQNPRHLVRRRGQEARLRCSPMKGHSHVYWYRQLPEEGLKFMVYLQKENIIDESGMPKERFSAEFPKEGPSILRIQQVVRGDSAAYFCASSPLNAQDTQYFGPGTRLTVL.

The rearrangement links TRBV12-5 to TRBJ1-5, with D perhaps TRBD1 (5 bases). Per the germline V gene, CDR1 is LGHNT and CDR2 is FRNRAP. This CDR3 is built from 16 residues. The ends were cut back, 6 bases at V and 1 base at J, with 16 bases in the middle. The CDR3 bases are TGTGCTAGTGGCCTGGGGAGGGGATTCAGCAATCAGCCCCAGCATTTT. Its translation is CASGLGRGFSNQPQHF.

The V gene is TRBV6-5, the J gene TRBJ1-5, with D unresolved. This CDR3 contains 15 residues. V lost 2 bases, J lost 0 bases, and 8 bases lay in between. Germline V gives CDR1 MNHEY, CDR2 SVGAGI. The CDR3 region is CASSYDQYSNQPQHF. The CDR3 nucleotides read TGTGCCAGCAGTTACGATCAATATAGCAATCAGCCCCAGCATTTT.